This T cell receptor beta chain was identified in a study of T cell responses to AZD1222 COVID-19 vaccine. Samples with a second dose at about 4 or about 12 weeks were pooled together. Overall study results and limits: It was only a handful of AZD1222 recipients who were seropositive at baseline. Reports indicate that nearly half of spike-specific TCRs are directed at unmutated variant regions.

The V gene's germline CDR1 is GTSNPN and CDR2 SVGIG (reference sequence). With 0 bases removed from V and 3 bases from J, the gap between germline ends came to 5 bases. CDR3 length: 12 residues. Comments on this clone: The antigen is not known.

Measured with immunoSEQ multiplex PCR; TCRdb has only the in-frame clones, and not every one. The table lists roughly 140,000 clones, 85% to 90% of them singletons. Sequencing was performed on peripheral blood, taken 28 days after the second AZD1222 dose. This sequence was found in an adult who received the AZD1222 COVID-19 vaccine. This chain connects TRBV30 to TRBJ1-1; no definite D call. The DNA for the CDR3 is TGTGCCTGGAGTGTAAGGGACACTGAAGCTTTCTTT. Its translation is CAWSVRDTEAFF. Variable domain in full (rest from reference TRBV30 and TRBJ1-1): SQTIHQWPATLVQPVGSPLSLECTVEGTSNPNLYWYRQAAGRGLQLLFYSVGIGQISSEVPQNLSASRPQDRQFILSSKKLLLSDSGFYLCAWSVRDTEAFFGQGTRLTVV.